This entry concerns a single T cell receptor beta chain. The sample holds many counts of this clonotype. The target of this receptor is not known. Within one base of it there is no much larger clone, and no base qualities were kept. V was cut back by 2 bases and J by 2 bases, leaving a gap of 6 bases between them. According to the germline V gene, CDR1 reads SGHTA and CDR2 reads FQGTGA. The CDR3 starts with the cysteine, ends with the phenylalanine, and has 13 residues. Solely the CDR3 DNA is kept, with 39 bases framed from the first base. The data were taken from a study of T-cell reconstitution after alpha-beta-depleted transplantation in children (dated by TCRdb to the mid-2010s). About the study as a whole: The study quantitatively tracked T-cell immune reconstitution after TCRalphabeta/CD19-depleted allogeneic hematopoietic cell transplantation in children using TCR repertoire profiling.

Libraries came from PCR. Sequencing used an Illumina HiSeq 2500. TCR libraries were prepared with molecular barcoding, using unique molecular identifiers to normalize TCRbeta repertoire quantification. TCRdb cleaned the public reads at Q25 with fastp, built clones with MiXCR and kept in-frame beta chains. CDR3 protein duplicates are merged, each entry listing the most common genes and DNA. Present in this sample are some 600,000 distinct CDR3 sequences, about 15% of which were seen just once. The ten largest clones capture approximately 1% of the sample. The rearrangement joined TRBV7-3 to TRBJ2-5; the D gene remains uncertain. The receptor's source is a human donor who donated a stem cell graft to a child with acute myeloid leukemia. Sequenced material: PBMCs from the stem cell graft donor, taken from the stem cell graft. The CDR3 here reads CASSLGNQETQYF. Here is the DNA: TGTGCCAGCAGCTTAGGAAATCAAGAGACCCAGTACTTC.